The table lists the clone carrying this T cell receptor beta chain with a few counts. Profiling relied on immunoSEQ multiplex PCR, and the TCRdb table lists in-frame clones only, not all of them. The sample has about 120,000 clones, approximately 91% seen once. This entry belongs to a study of T cell responses to AZD1222 COVID-19 vaccine. The V end was cut by 3 bases, the J end by 8 bases, with 17 bases between. Germline loops: CDR1 SGDLS, CDR2 YYNGEE. The CDR3 has 14 amino acids. This TCR was recovered from an adult in good health. The sequencing here drew on peripheral blood, taken on day 0 of AZD1222 vaccination. This chain joins TRBV9 and TRBJ1-2; the D gene is possibly TRBD1 (6 bases). The CDR3 sequence: CASSGPQGFTGYTF. CDR3 coding DNA: TGTGCCAGCAGCGGACCACAGGGTTTTACAGGCTACACCTTC. The complete variable domain, with remaining parts taken from reference TRBV9 and TRBJ1-2, reads DSGVTQTPKHLITATGQRVTLRCSPRSGDLSVYWYQQSLDQGLQFLIQYYNGEERAKGNILERFSAQQFPDLHSELNLSSLELGDSALYFCASSGPQGFTGYTFGSGTRLTVV.